This TCR beta chain was identified during a study of CD8 T cells in Susac syndrome. From blood CD8+ and CD4+ T cells, the TCR beta chain was sequenced. RNA in amounts of about 0.45 to 1 ug was reverse transcribed with random hexamers. TCRdb re-analysed the immunoSEQ multiplex PCR reads in MiXCR, keeping a single row per CDR3 protein. The sample consists of around 71,000 distinct CDR3 sequences, nearly 96% of them appearing once. The receptor comes from a human donor with multiple sclerosis. The sequencing sample was made of CD4+ T cells from PBMCs.

CDR3 sequence (DNA): TGTGCCAGCGTGGGGGGGCCCGCCTCCAATGAGCAGTTCTTC. Protein product: CASVGGPASNEQFF. The rearrangement links TRBV3-1 to TRBJ2-1; TRBD2 might be the D (7 bases). V dropped 8 bases and J dropped 6 bases, with 17 bases sitting between them. Per the germline V gene, CDR1 is LGHDT and CDR2 is YNNKEL (reference sequence). The CDR3 sequence is 14 residues long.